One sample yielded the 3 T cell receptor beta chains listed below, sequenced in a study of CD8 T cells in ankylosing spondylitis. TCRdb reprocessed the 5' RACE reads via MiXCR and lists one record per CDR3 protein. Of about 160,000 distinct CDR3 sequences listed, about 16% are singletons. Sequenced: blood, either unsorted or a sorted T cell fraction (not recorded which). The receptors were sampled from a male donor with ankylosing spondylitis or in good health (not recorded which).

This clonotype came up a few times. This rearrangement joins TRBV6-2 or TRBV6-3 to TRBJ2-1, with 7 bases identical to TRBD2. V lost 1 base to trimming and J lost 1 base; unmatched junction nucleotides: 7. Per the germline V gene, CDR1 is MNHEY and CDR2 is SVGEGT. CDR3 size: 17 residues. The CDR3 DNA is TGTGCCAGCAGTTACTTAGGCGGGAGTGAATCCTACAATGAGCAGTTCTTC. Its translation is CASSYLGGSESYNEQFF.

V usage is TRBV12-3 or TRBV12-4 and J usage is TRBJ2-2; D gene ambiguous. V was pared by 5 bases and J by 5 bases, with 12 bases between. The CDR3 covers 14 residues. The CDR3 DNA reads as TGTGCCAGCAGTACCCAATACGGGACCGGGGAGCTGTTTTTT. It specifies CASSTQYGTGELFF.

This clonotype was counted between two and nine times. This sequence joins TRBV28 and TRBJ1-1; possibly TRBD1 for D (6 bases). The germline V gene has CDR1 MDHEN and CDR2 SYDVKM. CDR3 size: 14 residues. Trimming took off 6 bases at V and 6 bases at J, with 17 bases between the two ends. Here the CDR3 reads CASSKGQWVAEAFF. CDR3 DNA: TGTGCCAGCAGCAAAGGACAGTGGGTGGCTGAAGCTTTCTTT.